A selection of T cell receptor beta chains follows, all from one sample in a study of cytomegalovirus exposure and HLA in healthy donors. Profiled with immunoSEQ multiplex PCR; TCRdb holds only in-frame clones, not every one. Its table records about 110,000 clones. The sample was PBMCs. The source is a man between 35 and 55 years old in good health and CMV-seropositive. Both conserved end residues are part of each CDR3. Each record gives: V gene, D gene, J gene, CDR3 DNA, CDR3 protein. D genes are given only for firm matches.

v_call: TRBV4-2; d_call: TRBD1; j_call: TRBJ1-5; cdr3_nt: TGTGCCAGCAGCCAAGGGATCTCGGGGGGGACAGGGGGCGCGGGTAATCAGCCCCAGCATTTT; cdr3_aa: CASSQGISGGTGGAGNQPQHF
v_call: TRBV28; d_call: -; j_call: TRBJ1-5; cdr3_nt: TGTGCCAGCACAGGACAGATTAGCAATCAGCCCCAGCATTTT; cdr3_aa: CASTGQISNQPQHF
v_call: TRBV28; d_call: -; j_call: TRBJ1-1; cdr3_nt: TGTGCCAGCAGTGCCCTCCCAGATCTGAACACTGAAGCTTTCTTT; cdr3_aa: CASSALPDLNTEAFF
v_call: TRBV7-8; d_call: TRBD2; j_call: TRBJ2-5; cdr3_nt: TGTGCCAGCAGCTTAGTTTCTAGCGGGAACGCTGAGACCCAGTACTTC; cdr3_aa: CASSLVSSGNAETQYF
v_call: TRBV7-2; d_call: -; j_call: TRBJ2-7; cdr3_nt: TGTGCCAGCAGCTTAATCGGTGGGGGGACAGTATCCTACGAGCAGTACTTC; cdr3_aa: CASSLIGGGTVSYEQYF
v_call: TRBV7-6; d_call: -; j_call: TRBJ1-6; cdr3_nt: TGTGCCAGCAGCTTAGCGCCAGGGAATTCACCCCTCCACTTT; cdr3_aa: CASSLAPGNSPLHF
v_call: TRBV27; d_call: TRBD1; j_call: TRBJ2-3; cdr3_nt: TGTGCCAGCAGTTTGAGAGGTCGGGACAGCAGCACAGATACGCAGTATTTT; cdr3_aa: CASSLRGRDSSTDTQYF
v_call: TRBV11-2; d_call: -; j_call: TRBJ2-2; cdr3_nt: TGTGCCAGCAGCTGGCCGCTGACAGGCCGGAACACCGGGGAGCTGTTTTTT; cdr3_aa: CASSWPLTGRNTGELFF
v_call: TRBV2; d_call: TRBD1; j_call: TRBJ1-5; cdr3_nt: TGTGCCAGCAGTGCGGGACAGGGGCCTTGGCCCCAGCATTTT; cdr3_aa: CASSAGQGPWPQHF
v_call: TRBV10-1; d_call: -; j_call: TRBJ2-7; cdr3_nt: TGCGCCAGCGACTCCACCTACGAGCAGTACTTC; cdr3_aa: CASDSTYEQYF
v_call: TRBV7-6; d_call: -; j_call: TRBJ2-7; cdr3_nt: TGTGCCAGCAGCTTAGGGGGGACGGGACAAACCCCCTACGAGCAGTACTTC; cdr3_aa: CASSLGGTGQTPYEQYF
v_call: TRBV2; d_call: -; j_call: TRBJ1-1; cdr3_nt: TGTGCCAGCAGGCAGTCACAAAACACTGAAGCTTTCTTT; cdr3_aa: CASRQSQNTEAFF
v_call: TRBV9; d_call: TRBD2; j_call: TRBJ2-5; cdr3_nt: TGTGCCAGCAGCGTTAGCGGGAGCAGTGAAGAGACCCAGTACTTC; cdr3_aa: CASSVSGSSEETQYF
v_call: TRBV28; d_call: TRBD2; j_call: TRBJ2-7; cdr3_nt: TGTGCCAGCAGTTTAAAGCGGGCTCTAGCGGGAGGACCCTACGAGCAGTACTTC; cdr3_aa: CASSLKRALAGGPYEQYF
v_call: TRBV10-3; d_call: -; j_call: TRBJ2-6; cdr3_nt: TGTGCCATCAGCCCAGGCTACTCTGGGGCCAACGTCCTGACTTTC; cdr3_aa: CAISPGYSGANVLTF
v_call: TRBV9; d_call: TRBD1; j_call: TRBJ2-2; cdr3_nt: TGTGCCAGCAATTATGGGGGACAGGCGAACACCGGGGAGCTGTTTTTT; cdr3_aa: CASNYGGQANTGELFF
v_call: TRBV5-1; d_call: -; j_call: TRBJ2-5; cdr3_nt: TGCGCCAGCAGCTTGAGTATTGGCTTCCAAGAGACCCAGTACTTC; cdr3_aa: CASSLSIGFQETQYF
v_call: TRBV6-5; d_call: TRBD1; j_call: TRBJ2-7; cdr3_nt: TGTGCCAGCTCCGGGACAGGGGACTACGAGCAGTACTTC; cdr3_aa: CASSGTGDYEQYF
v_call: TRBV27; d_call: TRBD1; j_call: TRBJ1-3; cdr3_nt: TGTGCCAGCAGTTTATCGTCCCCGGGACAGTTCCCCGAACTCTCTGGAAACACCATATATTTT; cdr3_aa: CASSLSSPGQFPELSGNTIYF
v_call: TRBV11-3; d_call: TRBD2; j_call: TRBJ2-3; cdr3_nt: TGTGCCAGCAGCCGCGGGGGAAGCACAGATACGCAGTATTTT; cdr3_aa: CASSRGGSTDTQYF
v_call: TRBV2; d_call: TRBD2; j_call: TRBJ2-3; cdr3_nt: TGTGCCAGCATTTGGGGACTAGCGGGGGGAGATACGCAGTATTTT; cdr3_aa: CASIWGLAGGDTQYF
v_call: TRBV7-6; d_call: TRBD1; j_call: TRBJ1-2; cdr3_nt: TGTGCCAGCAAACGTCTGACAGGGGACGACTATGGCTACACCTTC; cdr3_aa: CASKRLTGDDYGYTF
v_call: TRBV15; d_call: TRBD1; j_call: TRBJ1-3; cdr3_nt: TGTGCCACCAGCAGGGAGACAGGGCTCTCTGGAAACACCATATATTTT; cdr3_aa: CATSRETGLSGNTIYF
v_call: TRBV4-3; d_call: -; j_call: TRBJ2-1; cdr3_nt: TGCGCCAGCAGCCAAGCGCTGTTATCGGGAGTGAGGTACAATGAGCAGTTCTTC; cdr3_aa: CASSQALLSGVRYNEQFF
v_call: TRBV28; d_call: -; j_call: TRBJ2-1; cdr3_nt: TGTGCCAGCAGTTCCCTATCTGTTATCTCCTACAATGAGCAGTTCTTC; cdr3_aa: CASSSLSVISYNEQFF
v_call: TRBV5-1; d_call: -; j_call: TRBJ2-7; cdr3_nt: TGCGCCAGCAGCTTGCCGGGAGACGAGCAGTACTTC; cdr3_aa: CASSLPGDEQYF
v_call: TRBV7-9; d_call: -; j_call: TRBJ1-1; cdr3_nt: TGTGCCAGCAGCTTAGGGAGGGAAATCGGCACTGAAGCTTTCTTT; cdr3_aa: CASSLGREIGTEAFF
v_call: TRBV9; d_call: -; j_call: TRBJ1-3; cdr3_nt: TGTGCCAGCTCCTTGACTGACTCTGGAAACACCATATATTTT; cdr3_aa: CASSLTDSGNTIYF
v_call: TRBV5-1; d_call: -; j_call: TRBJ2-1; cdr3_nt: TGCGCCAGCAGCCAAATTGAGAATGAGCAGTTCTTC; cdr3_aa: CASSQIENEQFF
v_call: TRBV5-4; d_call: -; j_call: TRBJ1-2; cdr3_nt: TGTGCCAGCAGACCTGGTTCGAGAACTAACTATGGCTACACCTTC; cdr3_aa: CASRPGSRTNYGYTF
v_call: TRBV28; d_call: -; j_call: TRBJ1-2; cdr3_nt: TGTGCCAGCAGTTGGGGGAGGGGGGACTATGGCTACACCTTC; cdr3_aa: CASSWGRGDYGYTF
v_call: TRBV5-5; d_call: TRBD1; j_call: TRBJ1-1; cdr3_nt: TGTGCCAGCAGCTCAGCGACAGGGGTTAGGAGCACTGAAGCTTTCTTT; cdr3_aa: CASSSATGVRSTEAFF
v_call: TRBV5-6; d_call: -; j_call: TRBJ2-7; cdr3_nt: TGTGCCAGCAGCTTGGAAGGCAGGTTCCACGAGCAGTACTTC; cdr3_aa: CASSLEGRFHEQYF
v_call: TRBV6-1; d_call: TRBD2; j_call: TRBJ2-7; cdr3_nt: TGTGCCAGCAGGGAACTAGCGGGAGTACCCTACGAGCAGTACTTC; cdr3_aa: CASRELAGVPYEQYF
v_call: TRBV7-8; d_call: TRBD2; j_call: TRBJ2-1; cdr3_nt: TGTGCCAGCAGCCCCGGGACTAGCGGGTGGTCCTACAATGAGCAGTTCTTC; cdr3_aa: CASSPGTSGWSYNEQFF
v_call: TRBV2; d_call: -; j_call: TRBJ2-3; cdr3_nt: TGTGCCACGAAGGCACTAGGCACAGATACGCAGTATTTT; cdr3_aa: CATKALGTDTQYF
v_call: TRBV6-5; d_call: -; j_call: TRBJ1-5; cdr3_nt: TGTGCCAGCAGCGGGACATCAGTCGGCCAGCCCCAGCATTTT; cdr3_aa: CASSGTSVGQPQHF
v_call: TRBV6-5; d_call: -; j_call: TRBJ2-1; cdr3_nt: TGTGCCAGCAGTGCCCGGACAGTTTACAATGAGCAGTTCTTC; cdr3_aa: CASSARTVYNEQFF
v_call: TRBV4-2; d_call: -; j_call: TRBJ2-5; cdr3_nt: TGTGCCAGCAGCACCCGGACAGCCCAAGAGACCCAGTACTTC; cdr3_aa: CASSTRTAQETQYF
v_call: TRBV5-1; d_call: TRBD1; j_call: TRBJ2-5; cdr3_nt: TGCGCCAGCAGCTCCCCGGAACGACCTGACAGGGGCCGCTTCCAAGAGACCCAGTACTTC; cdr3_aa: CASSSPERPDRGRFQETQYF
v_call: TRBV28; d_call: -; j_call: TRBJ1-4; cdr3_nt: TGTGCCAGCAATCAGGGGAAAGAAAAACTGTTTTTT; cdr3_aa: CASNQGKEKLFF
v_call: TRBV28; d_call: TRBD2; j_call: TRBJ2-7; cdr3_nt: TGTGCCAGCAGTTCGGGACTAGCGGGAGTATCTACTCCCTACGAGCAGTACTTC; cdr3_aa: CASSSGLAGVSTPYEQYF
v_call: TRBV5-4; d_call: TRBD1; j_call: TRBJ2-2; cdr3_nt: TGTGCCAGCAGCTTGGCTGGGGGACAGGGCATGAACACCGGGGAGCTGTTTTTT; cdr3_aa: CASSLAGGQGMNTGELFF
v_call: TRBV28; d_call: -; j_call: TRBJ2-2; cdr3_nt: TGTGCCAGCACCCTCAACACCGGGGAGCTGTTTTTT; cdr3_aa: CASTLNTGELFF
v_call: TRBV4-2; d_call: -; j_call: TRBJ2-2; cdr3_nt: TGTGCCAGCAGCCAACGAGGACAGATTAACACCGGGGAGCTGTTTTTT; cdr3_aa: CASSQRGQINTGELFF